This T cell receptor (beta chain) was captured in a study of OX40 agonist ivuxolimab in advanced cancers. At the level of the study: The mean age was approximately 60 years, ranging from 23 to 79, with 80% to 85% of participants male.

Notes on the study in general: Doses of 0.1 to 3.0 mg/kg were accompanied by clonal expansion of CD4+ and CD8+ blood T cells by week 6. Expanded peripheral T cells had an undetermined antigen specificity. Some of the nonresponding patients also showed low levels of normalized T-cell clonal expansion.

Libraries were prepared by immunoSEQ multiplex PCR; TCRdb keeps only in-frame clonotypes and omits some of them. The table lists 74,000 or so clones, 85% to 95% of them singletons. In the case of this clone: The antigen is undetermined.

V was clipped by 3 bases and J by 0 bases, with 13 bases between them. The CDR3 loop spans 16 amino acids. Germline V gene sequence: CDR1 SNHLY, CDR2 FYNNEI. This receptor was taken from an adult with an advanced solid tumor such as melanoma, head and neck, liver or kidney cancer. The chain is built from TRBV2 and TRBJ2-3; D gene uncertain. The starting material was CD4+ or CD8+ T cells sorted from blood, obtained in a trial of the OX40 agonist ivuxolimab. This CDR3 reads CASSESPYPSTDTQYF. The CDR3 DNA is TGTGCCAGCAGTGAGTCGCCCTACCCTAGCACAGATACGCAGTATTTT.